This T cell receptor (beta chain) was sequenced in a study of cytotoxic CD8 clonotypes in ibrutinib-treated CLL. Data came from immunoSEQ multiplex PCR; TCRdb stores just in-frame clones and leaves some out. Of 65,000 to 95,000 clones detected, around 83% appear once; the ten largest clones hold under 6.5%. This clone was seen once. Trimming pared 3 bases from V and 4 bases from J, leaving 18 bases between. Germline assignment: CDR1 SGHVS and CDR2 FQNEAQ. CDR3 length equals 16 residues. This sequence originates from a human donor with chronic lymphocytic leukemia. The source material was PBMCs, sampled before ibrutinib treatment. This chain links TRBV7-8 with TRBJ1-1; unclear D gene. The CDR3 coding sequence is TGTGCCAGCAGCTTTGGAAAATGGATTACCGGCACTGAAGCTTTCTTT. Protein sequence: CASSFGKWITGTEAFF.